One sample yielded the 30 T cell receptor beta chains listed below, sequenced in a study of T-cell reconstitution after alpha-beta-depleted transplantation in children. This sample's TCRbeta library carried unique molecular identifier barcodes. TCRdb reanalysed the PCR reads using MiXCR and keeps one entry per CDR3 protein. The table lists approximately 630,000 distinct CDR3 sequences, roughly 13% of them singletons. Sequencing was performed on PBMCs, taken before TCRalphabeta/CD19-depleted stem cell transplant. The origin of the receptors is a girl aged 2 to 10 with congenital amegakaryocytic thrombocytopenia, due to receive a stem cell transplant.

Here the CDR3 reads CATSRAGGTEAFF. CDR3 DNA sequence: TGTGCCACCAGCAGGGCCGGGGGCACTGAAGCTTTCTTT. The chain recombines TRBV15 with TRBJ1-1; possible D gene TRBD1, 5 bases. The CDR3 is 13 residues long. Germline V gene sequence: CDR1 LNHNV, CDR2 YYDKDF (reference sequence). The V end lost 3 bases, the J end lost 4 bases, and 9 bases lay between the germline ends.

This clonotype was observed many times. The junction departs from the called germline gene at one end, perhaps through a read error. This chain uses TRBV5-1 with TRBJ2-7; D ambiguous. This CDR3 has 11 residues. CDR1 SGHRS and CDR2 YFSETQ come from the germline V gene. As DNA, the CDR3 is TGTGCCAGCAGTGACTCCTACGAGCAGTACTTC. Encoded protein: CASSDSYEQYF.

This clonotype was counted a few times. The chain is built from TRBV20-1 and TRBJ2-3; 8 positions match TRBD2. Trimming at V came to 3 bases and at J to 3 bases, leaving 17 bases not matched to a gene. The CDR3 is 18 residues long. CDR1 is DFQATT, CDR2 SNEGSKA, per germline (reference sequence). CDR3 coding DNA: TGCAGTGCTAGTACGTTAGGGCCGGGAGGGCCTAGGACAGATACGCAGTATTTT. This codes for CSASTLGPGGPRTDTQYF.

This clonotype appeared a few times. The chain is built from TRBV7-2 and TRBJ2-1; D perhaps matches TRBD2 (5 bases). Germline V lookup: CDR1 SGHTA, CDR2 FQGNSA. This CDR3 spans 12 amino acids. V was trimmed by 5 bases and J by 9 bases, leaving 11 bases between them. The CDR3 loop reads CASSTTMGEQFF. The CDR3 DNA follows: TGTGCCAGCAGCACGACTATGGGTGAGCAGTTCTTC.

At least ten counts were recorded for this clonotype. J is TRBJ2-5 and V is TRBV6-4; TRBD2 aligns across 12 bases. Germline loops: CDR1 MRHNA, CDR2 SNTAGT. Trimming removed 6 bases from V and 5 bases from J; junction bases left unmatched: 7. This CDR3 region has 15 residues. The CDR3 DNA is TGTGCCAGCAGACGACTAGCGGGAGTGTGGGAGACCCAGTACTTC. Encoded protein: CASRRLAGVWETQYF.

V is TRBV6-2 or TRBV6-3 and J is TRBJ2-4, with D perhaps being TRBD1 or TRBD2 (6 bases each). Per germline, CDR1 MNHEY and CDR2 SVGEGT. The CDR3 totals 16 residues. The ends were cut back, 6 bases at V and 1 base at J, with 16 bases in the middle. CDR3 coding DNA: TGTGCCAGCAGAATGACGGGGGCCGGGGCCAAAAACATTCAGTACTTC. It yields the protein CASRMTGAGAKNIQYF.

A few counts support this clonotype. The chain combines TRBV15 with TRBJ1-5; no clear D gene. This CDR3 comprises 12 residues. Trimming shortened V by 1 base and J by 6 bases, and 4 bases separated the two germline ends. In germline, CDR1 is LNHNV, CDR2 YYDKDF (reference sequence). The CDR3 is CATSRVGQPQHF. The DNA of the CDR3 is TGTGCCACCAGCAGAGTGGGTCAGCCCCAGCATTTT.

This clonotype was found a few times. This chain links TRBV7-3 with TRBJ2-2; the match to TRBD2 covers 10 bases. The CDR3 spans 18 residues. Germline CDR1 is SGHTA and CDR2 is FQGTGA. Unmatched junction bases numbered 9, after V lost 4 bases and J lost 1 base. The CDR3 DNA reads TGTGCCAGCAGCTCGACCGGGACTAGCGCTGGGAACACCGGGGAGCTGTTTTTT. This sequence encodes CASSSTGTSAGNTGELFF.

The genes are TRBV20-1 and TRBJ2-7; 7 bases map to TRBD1. Germline V gives CDR1 DFQATT, CDR2 SNEGSKA (reference sequence). This CDR3 is 12 amino acids long. Trimming cost V 1 base and J 7 bases; bases outside gene matches: 4. The CDR3 protein is CSARVQGLEQYF. Written as DNA, the CDR3 is TGCAGTGCTAGAGTACAGGGGCTGGAGCAGTACTTC.

This clonotype appeared a few times. The chain combines TRBV20-1 with TRBJ2-1; perhaps D is TRBD1 or TRBD2 (6 bases each). CDR1 and CDR2 (germline): DFQATT, SNEGSKA (reference sequence). V gave up 6 bases and J gave up 4 bases, with 13 bases separating them. The CDR3 extends over 13 amino acids. The CDR3 sequence: CSASQGGYNEQFF. The CDR3 DNA reads as TGCAGTGCAAGCCAAGGGGGGTACAATGAGCAGTTCTTC.

This clonotype turned up a few times. The genes are TRBV7-2 and TRBJ2-7; D is possibly TRBD2 (5 bases). V lost 0 bases to trimming and J lost 1 base, with 10 bases between them. CDR3 size: 15 residues. In germline, CDR1 is SGHTA, CDR2 FQGNSA. CDR3 coding DNA: TGTGCCAGCAGCTTAGCGGGAGTATTTTCCTACGAGCAGTACTTC. It yields the protein CASSLAGVFSYEQYF.

The chain has TRBV7-8 and TRBJ2-2; possible D gene TRBD1, 6 bases. The CDR3 runs 18 residues. Between the trimmed V and J ends, which lost 5 bases and 2 bases, there was a span of 21 bases. Germline V gives CDR1 SGHVS, CDR2 FQNEAQ. The CDR3 bases are TGTGCCAGCAGCAATAGGCCGGGGACACCTATAAACACCGGGGAGCTGTTTTTT. Translated, it gives CASSNRPGTPINTGELFF.

The genes are TRBV2 and TRBJ2-7; 10 nucleotides agree with TRBD2. Germline V gene sequence: CDR1 SNHLY, CDR2 FYNNEI. This CDR3 spans 14 amino acids. The junction had 4 bases not matched to a gene; V was cut back by 7 bases and J by 1 base. This CDR3 reads CASKGLAVSYEQYF. Here the CDR3 DNA reads TGTGCCAGCAAAGGACTAGCGGTGTCCTACGAGCAGTACTTC. Complete variable domain (other parts from reference TRBV2 and TRBJ2-7): EPEVTQTPSHQVTQMGQEVILRCVPISNHLYFYWYRQILGQKVEFLVSFYNNEISEKSEIFDDQFSVERPDGSNFTLKIRSTKLEDSAMYFCASKGLAVSYEQYFGPGTRLTVT.

The chain links TRBV7-9 to TRBJ1-2, with D perhaps matching TRBD1 (6 bases). The CDR3 runs 12 residues. Germline CDR1 and CDR2: SEHNR and FQNEAQ (reference sequence). Trimming stripped 5 bases from V and 4 bases from J, with 8 bases between. The CDR3 DNA reads TGTGCCAGCAGCACGGACAGCTATGGCTACACCTTC. Translating it yields CASSTDSYGYTF. The full variable domain, completed using reference TRBV7-9 and TRBJ1-2, is DTGVSQNPRHKITKRGQNVTFRCDPISEHNRLYWYRQTLGQGPEFLTYFQNEAQLEKSRLLSDRFSAERPKGSFSTLEIQRTEQGDSAMYLCASSTDSYGYTFGSGTRLTVV.

This clonotype was counted ten times or more. The rearrangement uses TRBV6-1 and TRBJ2-1, with 7 bases aligning to TRBD2. CDR1 MNHNS and CDR2 SASEGT come from the germline V gene. The CDR3 length is 14 residues. Trimming removed 8 bases from V and 7 bases from J; junction bases left unmatched: 11. CDR3 residues: CASDTRLAFNEQFF. DNA for the CDR3: TGTGCCAGCGATACGAGACTAGCATTTAATGAGCAGTTCTTC.

This chain joins TRBV7-9 and TRBJ1-4; D is uncertain. V was cut by 1 base and J by 6 bases, with 3 bases left in between. The CDR3 consists of 12 residues. Germline values: CDR1 SEHNR, CDR2 FQNEAQ (reference sequence). This CDR3 reads CASSLVDEKLFF. CDR3 coding DNA: TGTGCCAGCAGCTTAGTGGATGAAAAACTGTTTTTT.

This clonotype was found many times. The chain is built from TRBV5-1 and TRBJ2-2, with 10 nucleotides matching TRBD2. The CDR3 length is 15 residues. Germline values: CDR1 SGHRS, CDR2 YFSETQ. V shed 4 bases and J 8 bases; nucleotides not matched to a gene: 8. The CDR3 protein is CASSPGLAEKGELFF. For the CDR3, the DNA is TGCGCCAGCAGCCCCGGACTAGCGGAAAAGGGGGAGCTGTTTTTT.

The CDR3 is CASSLESSANNEQFF. The CDR3, as DNA: TGTGCCAGCAGCTTAGAGTCTAGCGCGAACAATGAGCAGTTCTTC. The chain has TRBV7-6 and TRBJ2-1; D might be TRBD2 (6 bases). V was trimmed by 1 base and J by 5 bases, leaving 12 bases between them. This CDR3 is built from 15 residues. Germline loops: CDR1 SGHVS, CDR2 FNYEAQ.

The chain uses TRBV5-1 and TRBJ2-3, with 10 bases fitting TRBD2. Germline loops: CDR1 SGHRS, CDR2 YFSETQ. This CDR3 has 16 amino acids. V shed 4 bases and J 6 bases; nucleotides not matched to a gene: 11. CDR3 sequence reads: CASSGGLASRMDTQYF. The CDR3, as DNA: TGCGCCAGCAGCGGGGGACTAGCGTCTAGAATGGATACGCAGTATTTT. Full variable domain (rest looked up from reference TRBV5-1 and TRBJ2-3): KAGVTQTPRYLIKTRGQQVTLSCSPISGHRSVSWYQQTPGQGLQFLFEYFSETQRNKGNFPGRFSGRQFSNSRSEMNVSTLELGDSALYLCASSGGLASRMDTQYFGPGTRLTVL.

At least ten counts were recorded for this clonotype. This chain joins TRBV7-6 and TRBJ2-1; D assignment may be TRBD1 or TRBD2 (5 bases each). Germline-derived CDR1 and CDR2 are SGHVS and FNYEAQ. With 5 bases removed from V and 7 bases from J, the gap between germline ends came to 27 bases. The CDR3 has 18 amino acids. CDR3 sequence reads: CASSPDLWETAWGNEQFF. CDR3 in DNA: TGTGCCAGCAGCCCCGATTTGTGGGAGACAGCGTGGGGTAATGAGCAGTTCTTC. The variable domain in full, with the rest retrieved from reference TRBV7-6 and TRBJ2-1, is GAGVSQSPRYKVTKRGQDVALRCDPISGHVSLYWYRQALGQGPEFLTYFNYEAQQDKSGLPNDRFSAERPEGSISTLTIQRTEQRDSAMYRCASSPDLWETAWGNEQFFGPGTRLTVL.

V and J are TRBV29-1 and TRBJ2-3; unclear D gene. The CDR3 covers 12 residues. The ends were cut back, 1 base at V and 6 bases at J, with 8 bases in the middle. Germline V lookup: CDR1 SQVTM, CDR2 ANQGSEA. CDR3 in amino acids: CSVEVGGDTQYF. The CDR3 DNA sequence: TGCAGCGTTGAAGTGGGTGGTGATACGCAGTATTTT.

In this sample, this clonotype turned up many times. The V call is TRBV5-1, the J call TRBJ2-1, with D uncertain. This CDR3 comprises 14 residues. The V end was cut by 1 base, the J end by 8 bases, with 13 bases between. Germline V lookup: CDR1 SGHRS, CDR2 YFSETQ. Here the CDR3 reads CASSLMAGHDEQFF. As DNA, the CDR3 is TGCGCCAGCAGCTTGATGGCCGGGCACGATGAGCAGTTCTTC.

This clonotype appeared a few times. The V and J genes are TRBV12-3 or TRBV12-4 and TRBJ2-1; no firm D call. Trimming took off 1 base at V and 15 bases at J, with 13 bases between the two ends. The CDR3 consists of 12 residues. The CDR3 region has the DNA TGTGCCAGCAGTTTAGTACCAGCTTCGCCGTTCTTC. Translated: CASSLVPASPFF.

This chain connects TRBV7-6 to TRBJ2-2, with TRBD2 matching over 8 bases. The CDR3 is 17 residues long. Trimming took 4 bases from V and 7 from J; bases not matched to a gene: 14. The germline CDR1 and CDR2 sequences are SGHVS and FNYEAQ. The CDR3, as DNA: TGTGCCAGCAGCTCCCCCGGTAGCGGGCGGGAGGACGGGGAGCTGTTTTTT. This gives the protein CASSSPGSGREDGELFF.

The chain uses TRBV7-9 and TRBJ2-1, with D possibly being TRBD1 or TRBD2 (5 bases each). Trimming took 8 bases from V and 10 from J, leaving 18 bases between them. The CDR3 is 13 amino acids. CDR1 and CDR2 from the germline V gene are SEHNR and FQNEAQ (reference sequence). This CDR3 is CASGGPSFLEQFF. CDR3 in DNA: TGTGCCAGCGGGGGTCCGTCCTTTTTAGAGCAGTTCTTC.

Ten or more counts support this clonotype. The rearrangement links TRBV9 to TRBJ2-7; 15 bases are shared with TRBD2. The CDR3 consists of 16 residues. Losses at the gene ends were 5 bases for V and 2 bases for J; bases not matched to a gene: 5. Germline values: CDR1 SGDLS, CDR2 YYNGEE. In DNA, the CDR3 is TGTGCCAGCAGTGAGGGACTAGCGGGAGGAACCTACGAGCAGTACTTC. Translated: CASSEGLAGGTYEQYF.

This clonotype showed up many times. V usage is TRBV7-8 and J usage is TRBJ2-2, with a weak D call TRBD2 (6 bases). CDR1 is SGHVS, CDR2 FQNEAQ, per germline. Trimming took 6 bases from V and 1 from J, leaving 9 bases between them. This CDR3 has 14 amino acids. DNA of the CDR3: TGTGCCAGCAGGGTTAGCGGGAACACCGGGGAGCTGTTTTTT. Its translation: CASRVSGNTGELFF.

In regard to this clonotype: A much larger clone sits a single nucleotide away, making a read error possible. J is TRBJ2-5 and V is TRBV5-1; the D is unclear. Germline CDR1 SGHRS, CDR2 YFSETQ. This CDR3 has 15 amino acids. CDR3 in amino acids: CATRPHPTLQETLYF. CDR3 nucleotide sequence: TGCGCCACCCGTCCTCACCCTACACTTCAAGAGACCCTGTACTTC.

The chain is built from TRBV5-1 and TRBJ2-7; 8 bases fit TRBD1. The CDR3 has 14 amino acids. Trimming at V came to 4 bases and at J to 2 bases, leaving 5 bases not matched to a gene. Germline V gives CDR1 SGHRS, CDR2 YFSETQ. In DNA form, the CDR3 reads TGCGCCAGCAGCCTGGTGGACAGGGCCTACGAGCAGTACTTC. Its protein product is CASSLVDRAYEQYF.

This clonotype was seen only a few times. The chain uses TRBV28 and TRBJ2-6, with unresolved D. This CDR3 contains 17 residues. The V end lost 4 bases, the J end lost 0 bases, and 13 bases lay between the germline ends. CDR1 is MDHEN, CDR2 SYDVKM, per germline. The CDR3: CASSSLYSHSGANVLTF. The CDR3 DNA sequence: TGTGCCAGCAGTTCGCTGTACAGCCACTCTGGGGCCAACGTCCTGACTTTC.